Following are 23 T cell receptor beta chains from one sample sequenced in a study of cytomegalovirus exposure and HLA in healthy donors (dated 2017 in TCRdb). Libraries came from the immunoSEQ multiplex PCR assay. For the multiplex PCR, a mixture combining 60 forward primers for TCR Vbeta segments and 13 reverse primers for TCR Jbeta segments was used. This is the immuneACCESS table as TCRdb keeps it, with only in-frame sequences that have V and J called. A part of the clones is gone; compared with another copy, unresolved V genes explain less than half, and the rest is unexplained. For this sample there are 120,000 or so clones; about 74% appear just once. Together, the top ten hold about 3.4% of the sample. The sequenced sample was PBMCs. The origin of the receptors is a man aged 25-45 years in good health and CMV-seronegative.

V is TRBV18 and J is TRBJ1-3; D remains unclear. This CDR3 has 15 residues. CDR1 is KGHSH and CDR2 is LQKENI in the germline V gene. V was cut by 3 bases and J by 0 bases, with 9 bases left in between. The DNA for the CDR3 is TGTGCCAGCTCACCTCAGGAAAACTCTGGAAACACCATATATTTT. It yields the protein CASSPQENSGNTIYF.

The chain uses TRBV25-1 and TRBJ1-5; D perhaps matches TRBD1 (6 bases). The CDR3 spans 14 residues. Germline V CDR1 and CDR2: MGHDK, SYGVNS. Trimming shortened V by 4 bases and J by 3 bases, and 10 bases separated the two germline ends. In DNA, the CDR3 is TGTGCCAGCAGTGCCAACAGGGACAATCAGCCCCAGCATTTT. Its translation: CASSANRDNQPQHF. Full variable domain (outside the CDR3, taken from reference TRBV25-1 and TRBJ1-5): EADIYQTPRYLVIGTGKKITLECSQTMGHDKMYWYQQDPGMELHLIHYSYGVNSTEKGDLSSESTVSRIRTEHFPLTLESARPSHTSQYLCASSANRDNQPQHFGDGTRLSIL.

Concerning this clone: This specimen includes other DNA sequences encoding the same CDR3. The V and J genes are TRBV5-1 and TRBJ1-1; D remains unclear. The CDR3 spans 14 residues. CDR1 is SGHRS, CDR2 YFSETQ, per germline. Trimming removed 0 bases from V and 2 bases from J, with 8 bases in between. CDR3 sequence (DNA): TGCGCCAGCAGCTTGGGTACGGTCAACACTGAAGCTTTCTTT. Translated, it gives CASSLGTVNTEAFF.

This chain links TRBV19 with TRBJ1-2, with 7 positions matching TRBD1. From germline, CDR1 is LNHDA and CDR2 SQIVND (reference sequence). The CDR3 has 15 amino acids. Unmatched junction bases numbered 9, after V lost 3 bases and J lost 5 bases. DNA for the CDR3: TGTGCCAGTAGTATCAAACCCGGGACAGTTTATGGCTACACCTTC. Amino acid sequence: CASSIKPGTVYGYTF.

This CDR3 is CASRDTRVHTGELFF. In DNA form, the CDR3 reads TGTGCCAGCAGGGACACCCGGGTTCATACCGGGGAGCTGTTTTTT. The gene calls are TRBV6-4 and TRBJ2-2, with a tentative D call TRBD1 (5 bases). The CDR3 sequence is 15 residues long. In germline, CDR1 is MRHNA, CDR2 SNTAGT. V was trimmed by 6 bases and J by 5 bases, leaving 16 bases between them.

This clone was found once. The chain links TRBV30 to TRBJ1-6; TRBD1 agrees at 8 bases. The germline V gene has CDR1 GTSNPN and CDR2 SVGIG (reference sequence). The CDR3 has 14 amino acids. Trimming took 2 bases from V and 10 from J; bases not matched to a gene: 7. CDR3: CAWSLGQGGSPLHF. CDR3 in DNA: TGTGCCTGGAGTCTAGGACAGGGAGGGTCACCCCTCCACTTT.

V gene TRBV4-1 combines with J gene TRBJ1-2; D remains unclear. There are 15 residues in the CDR3. Trimming took off 4 bases at V and 6 bases at J, with 18 bases between the two ends. In germline, CDR1 is MGHRA, CDR2 YSYEKL. The CDR3 DNA reads as TGCGCCAGCAGCCGCGCCTTCTCCGGTTATGATGGCTACACCTTC. It yields the protein CASSRAFSGYDGYTF.

The V and J genes are TRBV30 and TRBJ2-1; D is perhaps TRBD1 (6 bases). This CDR3 is built from 13 residues. V was shortened by 5 bases and J by 5 bases, with 13 bases between the two germline ends. Germline V gives CDR1 GTSNPN, CDR2 SVGIG (reference sequence). The chain's CDR3 is CAWAQTGDNEQFF. The CDR3 DNA follows: TGTGCCTGGGCCCAGACAGGCGACAATGAGCAGTTCTTC.

The chain joins TRBV6-6 to TRBJ2-3, with D perhaps matching TRBD2 (5 bases). The CDR3 runs to 13 residues. CDR1 is MNHNY and CDR2 is SVGAGI in the germline V gene (reference sequence). V was pared by 2 bases and J by 4 bases, with 7 bases between. The CDR3 DNA reads TGTGCCAGCAGTTACGGGAGCGCAGATACGCAGTATTTT. Translation gives CASSYGSADTQYF.

The CDR3 sequence is CASSVSGNTGELFF. CDR3 nucleotides: TGTGCCAGCAGCGTATCGGGGAACACCGGGGAGCTGTTTTTT. V is TRBV9 and J is TRBJ2-2, with D uncertain. The CDR3 covers 14 residues. Per germline, CDR1 SGDLS and CDR2 YYNGEE. The V end was cut by 1 base, the J end by 1 base, with 5 bases between.

About this clone itself: It is unclear where the CDR3 begins or ends on the DNA, so no DNA is shown, and the CDR3 is as TCRdb lists it. The genes are TRBV19 and TRBJ1-1. Germline-derived CDR1 and CDR2 are LNHDA and SQIVND (reference sequence). The CDR3 is 14 amino acids long, termini counted. CDR3 sequence reads: CASTSGGANTEAFF.

This chain joins TRBV5-4 and TRBJ1-2; D is possibly TRBD1 (6 bases). Trimming stripped 9 bases from V and 7 bases from J, with 28 bases between. The CDR3 is made up of 16 amino acids. The germline CDR1 and CDR2 sequences are SGHNT and YYREEE (reference sequence). The CDR3 loop is CATAPGGTPLLGGYTF. The CDR3 nucleotides read TGTGCCACCGCACCTGGTGGGACACCCCTACTGGGTGGCTACACCTTC.

The gene calls are TRBV5-6 and TRBJ1-5; TRBD1 matches 9 bases. Germline values: CDR1 SGHDT, CDR2 YYEEEE. CDR3 length: 15 residues. Losses at the gene ends were 2 bases for V and 5 bases for J; bases not matched to a gene: 5. Here the CDR3 reads CASSFGTGWDQPQHF. CDR3 in DNA: TGTGCCAGCAGCTTCGGGACAGGGTGGGATCAGCCCCAGCATTTT.

This chain connects TRBV27 to TRBJ1-3; perhaps TRBD1 as D (5 bases). The CDR3 has 14 amino acids. Germline lookup yields CDR1 MNHEY and CDR2 SMNVEV (reference sequence). The V and J ends lost 3 bases and 4 bases respectively, with 10 bases between them. CDR3 in DNA: TGTGCCAGCAGTTTTTCAGGGCCCGGAAACACCATATATTTT. It encodes CASSFSGPGNTIYF.

In the case of this clone: A read error may account for a junction end that differs from germline. At the DNA level, this CDR3 is encoded by other sequences in the same sample as well. DNA of the CDR3: TGTGCCAGCAGCTTTCGGACAGGTAGAAGGAATGAGCAATTCTTC. It is translated as CASSFRTGRRNEQFF. The chain links TRBV7-2 to TRBJ2-1; TRBD1 aligns across 7 bases. Looked up from germline, CDR1 is SGHTA and CDR2 is FQGNSA. The CDR3 runs to 15 residues.

The rearrangement joins TRBV5-1 to TRBJ1-3, with unresolved D. From germline, CDR1 is SGHRS and CDR2 YFSETQ. Deletions cut 2 bases from V and 4 bases from J, with 10 bases between. CDR3 size: 14 residues. CDR3 protein: CASSFTGVGNTIYF. The CDR3 region has the DNA TGCGCCAGCAGCTTCACCGGGGTCGGAAACACCATATATTTT.

The V gene is TRBV5-4, the J gene TRBJ2-7; possible D gene TRBD2, 5 bases. This CDR3 comprises 15 residues. V was clipped by 1 base and J by 1 base, with 12 bases between them. Germline CDR1 SGHNT, CDR2 YYREEE (reference sequence). CDR3 sequence reads: CASSLPGVESYEQYF. In DNA form, the CDR3 reads TGTGCCAGCAGCTTGCCCGGGGTCGAATCCTACGAGCAGTACTTC.

This sequence joins TRBV11-2 and TRBJ2-5; 15 bases are a match to TRBD2. This CDR3 has 19 amino acids. Looked up from germline, CDR1 is SGHAT and CDR2 is FQNNGV. Trimming removed 5 bases from V and 0 bases from J; junction bases left unmatched: 10. Written as DNA, the CDR3 is TGTGCCAGCAGCCTTGGGACTAGCGGGGGGACCGTCTACCAAGAGACCCAGTACTTC. Amino acids: CASSLGTSGGTVYQETQYF. The whole variable domain, filled in from reference TRBV11-2 and TRBJ2-5, reads EAGVAQSPRYKIIEKRQSVAFWCNPISGHATLYWYQQILGQGPKLLIQFQNNGVVDDSQLPKDRFSAERLKGVDSTLKIQPAKLEDSAVYLCASSLGTSGGTVYQETQYFGPGTRLLVL.

The V call is TRBV6-6, the J call TRBJ1-2; D is unclear. Per germline, CDR1 MNHNY and CDR2 SVGAGI (reference sequence). The CDR3 spans 13 residues. V was trimmed by 5 bases and J by 0 bases, leaving 7 bases between them. In DNA, the CDR3 is TGTGCCAGCAGTAGAGGGACTAACTATGGCTACACCTTC. This translates into CASSRGTNYGYTF.

This clone came up once. The chain carries TRBV7-9 and TRBJ2-7, with 10 bases that match TRBD1. This CDR3 spans 15 amino acids. V shed 5 bases, J shed 3 bases, and the junction held 7 bases outside the gene matches. Germline CDR1 reads SEHNR; CDR2 reads FQNEAQ (reference sequence). CDR3 sequence: CASSPGDRGNYEQYF. CDR3 bases: TGTGCCAGCAGCCCCGGGGACAGGGGAAACTACGAGCAGTACTTC.

The chain carries TRBV14 and TRBJ2-5; TRBD1 agrees at 8 bases. TRBJ2-7 matches the DNA end more closely, so the J call is doubtful. CDR1 is SGHDN, CDR2 FVKESK, per germline. There are 15 residues in the CDR3. The CDR3 sequence: CASRRTGQGPHEQYF. As DNA, the CDR3 is TGTGCCAGCAGGAGGACCGGACAGGGTCCCCACGAGCAGTACTTC.

The chain recombines TRBV4-3 with TRBJ2-1; D is unresolved. The CDR3 is made up of 14 amino acids. In germline, CDR1 is LGHNA, CDR2 YSLEER. V lost 1 base and J 8 bases, leaving 12 bases between the germline ends. This CDR3 is CASSQGERLYEQFF. The CDR3 DNA sequence: TGCGCCAGCAGCCAAGGCGAACGTTTGTATGAGCAGTTCTTC.

V usage is TRBV28 and J usage is TRBJ2-1; D possibly corresponds to TRBD1 (6 bases). Trimming stripped 5 bases from V and 0 bases from J, with 17 bases between. The length of the CDR3 is 17 residues. Per the germline V gene, CDR1 is MDHEN and CDR2 is SYDVKM. CDR3 nucleotide sequence: TGTGCCAGCAGTCCACAAGCAGGGGAACCCTCCTACAATGAGCAGTTCTTC. Translating gives CASSPQAGEPSYNEQFF.